This T cell receptor beta chain was sequenced in a study of vaccination and CD4 T cells after COVID-19 (dated by TCRdb to 2022 to 2024). A note on the overall study: SARS-CoV-2 positivity had been established in the convalescent patients by nasal swab PCR, and mild disease was recorded in several of these patients and severe disease in one. The convalescent cohort comprised six males and four females, including two Hispanic individuals, seven Caucasians, two Asians and one multiracial person. Each participant got two doses of either the Pfizer-BioNTech BNT162b2 vaccine (n=8) or the Moderna mRNA-1273 vaccine (n=2). Post-COVID blood samples were collected from convalescent patients a median of around 100 days after diagnosis, with a range of about 35 to 180 days. Post-vaccine blood samples were obtained a median of about 77 days after the second vaccine dose, with a range of about 12 to 241 days. For stimulating the cultures, overlapping spike peptide pools were used, derived from SARS-CoV-2 as well as from the common cold coronaviruses HCoV-NL63, HCoV-OC43 and HCoV-229E. In control cultures, a CEFX viral epitope pool was used as positive control, an HIV-1 Nef peptide pool was used as negative control, or no peptide was added. The spike-specific CD4+ TCR repertoire was compared before and after mRNA vaccination in over nine COVID-19 convalescent patients and a few infection-naive healthy vaccine recipients. The paper as a whole reports these results and caveats: The median number of SARS-CoV-2-reactive clonotypes rose from 20 to 25 after infection to 38 after vaccination, but the change was not significant. Of the vaccine-specific clones found in convalescent patients, nearly all (304 of 307) were mono-reactive for SARS-CoV-2 spike instead of being cross-reactive with common cold coronaviruses. The number of convalescent patients in the study was relatively small, and the study did not examine early timepoints following natural infection. Among convalescent patients, a median about 90% of the SARS-CoV-2-reactive clones seen after vaccination appeared only after vaccination, which suggests priming specific to the vaccine.

The treatment or condition label here, explained by the study, means: 10-day PBMC culture with coronavirus spike peptide pools or control peptides (ViraFEST assay). The ViraFEST assay, used in the study, expanded antigen-specific T cells with peptide pools and then identified the expanded clonotypes through TCR sequencing. The convalescent patients' positive SARS-CoV-2 PCR tests were from March to December 2020, which was before the Alpha, Beta and Delta variants emerged in the United States. PBMCs were cultured at about 2 million per well in IMDM supplemented with roughly 5% human AB serum and 9 to 10 IU/ml IL-2, with approximately 9.2 ug/ml peptide pools added. On days 3 and 7, half of the culture medium was replaced with fresh IL-2-containing medium. After 9 to 11 days of culture, CD4+ T cells were isolated by negative selection with the EasySep CD4+ T cell isolation kit. Ficoll-Paque Plus gradient centrifugation was used to isolate PBMCs from whole blood, and the isolated PBMCs were then either used fresh or cryopreserved at -140C. Triplicate wells were generally used for each culture condition.

As to this clonotype: Its binding antigen is unknown. No clone much larger than this one lies a single base away; base qualities are absent.

Library preparation employed PCR. DNA from cultured CD4+ T cells was subjected to TCR sequencing with the Oncomine TCR Beta short-read assay at the Johns Hopkins FTIC core. The QIAamp micro DNA kit was used to extract genomic DNA from the cultured CD4+ T cells. The Oncomine TCR Beta libraries from cultured CD4+ T cells were pooled using unique dual indexes and then sequenced on an Illumina iSeq 100. For the original study's pipeline: Non-productive sequences were removed, and CDR3s not starting with C, not ending with F or W, or shorter than 7 amino acids were discarded. The MANAFEST web application was used to identify antigen-specific clonotypes by comparing peptide-stimulated wells against reference wells and other culture wells. Positive clones required FDR below 0.05, an odds ratio above 5, and productive frequency above 0.1% in at least two of three replicate wells. A clonotype counted as cross-reactive if it showed significant expansion both in the SARS-CoV-2 spike wells and in at least one common cold coronavirus spike condition. Similarity between CDR3 sequences was evaluated in R version 3.6.1 using Levenshtein distances (stringdist) and unrooted phylogenetic trees (ape). The public reads were quality trimmed at Q25 with fastp and then assembled into clones with MiXCR by TCRdb, keeping productive beta chains. Merged by CDR3 protein, the rows form single entries marked with the most common genes and DNA. It is TCRdb's table, rather than the study itself, that gives the V and J calls and clone size. This sample holds about 15,000 distinct CDR3 sequences; approximately 30% were observed only once. About a tenth of the sample rests with the top ten.

Including the terminal cysteine and phenylalanine, the CDR3 comprises 14 residues. CDR3 DNA only is kept here, 42 bases in frame from base 1. CDR1 and CDR2 are drawn from the germline V gene (reference sequence): LNHDA, SQIVND. The junction shows trimming of 5 bases on V and 7 bases on J, plus 18 bases between the germline ends. This receptor was identified in a human donor who had recovered from COVID-19. Sequenced material: CD4+ T cells from blood, cultured in vitro, taken after SARS-CoV-2 vaccination. Recombination linked TRBV19 to TRBJ2-7, with TRBD1 as a weak D call on 6 bases. The CDR3 sequence is CASSRGTPQGEQYF. The DNA sequence reads TGTGCCAGTAGTCGAGGGACACCACAGGGTGAGCAGTACTTC.